The present TCR beta chain was sequenced within a study of T-cell reconstitution after alpha-beta-depleted transplantation in children. Only a few counts were recorded for this clonotype. It was with unique molecular identifiers that the TCRbeta library was prepared. Each CDR3 protein gets one entry after TCRdb re-called the PCR reads with MiXCR. The sample holds 600,000 to 700,000 distinct CDR3 sequences; approximately 15% are singletons and the top ten take approximately 1%. CDR3 size: 15 residues. Germline CDR1 reads SEHNR; CDR2 reads FQNEAQ (reference sequence). V lost 1 base, J lost 7 bases, and 16 bases lay in between.

The V call is TRBV7-9, the J call TRBJ1-2; D uncertain. The sample was PBMCs from the stem cell graft donor, taken from the stem cell graft. This TCR derives from a human donor who donated a stem cell graft to a child with acute myeloid leukemia. CDR3 DNA sequence: TGTGCCAGCAGCTTAGGAGCGGTTCCAGCTACTGGCTACACCTTC. Its translation is CASSLGAVPATGYTF.